A single sample gave rise to the 15 T cell receptor beta chains below, sequenced in a study of cytomegalovirus exposure and HLA in healthy donors. It was with 60 Vbeta and 13 Jbeta primers that the PCR ran. Clones were sequenced by immunoSEQ multiplex PCR, and TCRdb holds only the in-frame ones, with some missing. Its listing shows around 130,000 clones. The sequencing sample was made of PBMCs. All receptors come from a woman aged 40 to 55 in good health and CMV-seronegative.

The V gene is TRBV9, the J gene TRBJ1-1, with D uncertain. CDR3 size: 15 residues. The V and J ends lost 0 bases and 4 bases respectively, with 13 bases between them. Looked up from germline, CDR1 is SGDLS and CDR2 is YYNGEE. CDR3 in DNA: TGTGCCAGCAGCGTAGGGGCAGGCGAGGGCACTGAAGCTTTCTTT. Translation: CASSVGAGEGTEAFF.

The chain employs TRBV5-1 and TRBJ2-1; D may be TRBD2 (5 bases). CDR1 is SGHRS and CDR2 is YFSETQ in the germline V gene. V lost 0 bases, J lost 5 bases, and 12 bases lay in between. CDR3 length: 15 amino acids. The CDR3 region is CASSLGPTTNNEQFF. The CDR3 DNA is TGCGCCAGCAGCTTGGGCCCGACTACTAACAATGAGCAGTTCTTC.

This chain links TRBV9 with TRBJ2-7; D may be TRBD1 (6 bases). Trimming took 5 bases from V and 5 from J, leaving 8 bases between them. CDR1 SGDLS and CDR2 YYNGEE come from the germline V gene. The CDR3 runs to 11 residues. The CDR3 is CASSQGHEQYF. CDR3 bases: TGTGCCAGCAGTCAGGGGCACGAGCAGTACTTC.

The chain joins TRBV10-2 to TRBJ2-3; possibly TRBD2 for D (6 bases). Looked up from germline, CDR1 is WSHSY and CDR2 is SAAADI. This CDR3 has 13 residues. V shed 2 bases and J shed 7 bases, with 10 bases lying between them. This chain's CDR3 is CASSENGGNTQYF. CDR3 sequence (DNA): TGCGCCAGCAGTGAGAACGGGGGTAATACGCAGTATTTT.

The V call is TRBV6-1, the J call TRBJ2-7, with TRBD1 matching 9 bases. The V segment lost 3 bases and the J segment 1 base; nucleotides outside the gene matches: 4. Germline CDR1 MNHNS, CDR2 SASEGT. This CDR3 is built from 15 residues. The CDR3: CASSDTGGLSYEQYV. The CDR3 region has the DNA TGTGCCAGCAGTGATACAGGGGGCCTTTCCTACGAGCAGTACGTC.

V and J are TRBV11-2 and TRBJ2-1, with 7 bases matching TRBD2. Germline CDR1 reads SGHAT; CDR2 reads FQNNGV. The ends lost 5 bases at V and 2 bases at J; junction bases unmatched: 9. This CDR3 is 16 amino acids long. The CDR3 DNA is TGTGCCAGCAGCGGCAAGCGGGGAGGGGCCTACAATGAGCAGTTCTTC. Its translation: CASSGKRGGAYNEQFF.

This chain uses TRBV10-3 with TRBJ1-3; TRBD1 agrees at 9 bases. This CDR3 has 15 amino acids. V dropped 5 bases and J dropped 4; count of bases not matched to a gene: 6. The germline V gene encodes CDR1 ENHRY and CDR2 SYGVKD. CDR3 residues: CAISYDRGSGNTIYF. CDR3 bases: TGTGCCATCAGTTATGACAGGGGGTCAGGAAACACCATATATTTT.

This chain links TRBV19 with TRBJ2-6, with D possibly matching TRBD1 (5 bases). Germline CDR1 reads LNHDA; CDR2 reads SQIVND (reference sequence). The CDR3 length is 18 residues. V was pared by 3 bases and J by 2 bases, with 17 bases between. The CDR3 loop reads CASSISRTKGPGANVLTF. For the CDR3, the DNA is TGTGCCAGTAGTATCAGTCGGACAAAGGGTCCTGGGGCCAACGTCCTGACTTTC. The full variable domain, its missing parts supplied by reference TRBV19 and TRBJ2-6, is DGGITQSPKYLFRKEGQNVTLSCEQNLNHDAMYWYRQDPGQGLRLIYYSQIVNDFQKGDIAEGYSVSREKKESFPLTVTSAQKNPTAFYLCASSISRTKGPGANVLTFGAGSRLTVL.

The J gene is TRBJ1-1, the V gene TRBV5-4, with 8 bases lining up with TRBD1. The V gene's germline CDR1 is SGHNT and CDR2 YYREEE (reference sequence). J lost 7 bases, V lost 2 bases, and 1 base had no gene match. The CDR3 extends over 12 amino acids. The CDR3 spells CASSFDRGEAFF. CDR3 DNA: TGTGCCAGCAGCTTCGACAGGGGTGAAGCTTTCTTT. The whole variable domain, filled in from reference TRBV5-4 and TRBJ1-1, reads ETGVTQSPTHLIKTRGQQVTLRCSSQSGHNTVSWYQQALGQGPQFIFQYYREEENGRGNFPPRFSGLQFPNYSSELNVNALELDDSALYLCASSFDRGEAFFGQGTRLTVV.

This chain connects TRBV6-5 to TRBJ2-7; 7 nucleotides line up with TRBD1. The CDR3 spans 15 residues. V lost 0 bases, J lost 4 bases, and 6 bases stayed unmatched. Per the germline V gene, CDR1 is MNHEY and CDR2 is SVGAGI. The CDR3 sequence: CASSYSGTDSYEQYF. CDR3 DNA: TGTGCCAGCAGTTACTCAGGGACAGACTCTTACGAGCAGTACTTC.

As to this clone: The junction does not match germline at one end; this may be a read error. The chain links TRBV29-1 to TRBJ1-5, with TRBD1 matching 7 bases. CDR3 length: 14 residues. CDR1 and CDR2 from the germline V gene are SQVTM and ANQGSEA. The CDR3 nucleotides read TGCGGCGTTCAACAGGGGTACGGCAATCAGCCCCAGCATTTT. This translates into CGVQQGYGNQPQHF. Full variable domain (rest looked up from reference TRBV29-1 and TRBJ1-5): SAVISQKPSRDICQRGTSLTIQCQVDSQVTMMFWYRQQPGQSLTLIATANQGSEATYESGFVIDKFPISRPNLTFSTLTVSNMSPEDSSIYLCGVQQGYGNQPQHFGDGTRLSIL.

The chain couples TRBV7-2 to TRBJ2-3; D remains ambiguous. The V gene lost 4 bases and the J gene lost 5 bases, with 13 bases spanning the gap. This CDR3 has 14 residues. Germline CDR1 is SGHTA and CDR2 is FQGNSA. The chain's CDR3 is CASSSGSSVDTQYF. For the CDR3, the DNA is TGTGCCAGCAGCTCAGGAAGCTCGGTAGATACGCAGTATTTT.

Here the CDR3 reads CAIGNRDYGYTF. The CDR3 DNA reads as TGTGCCATCGGGAACAGGGACTATGGCTACACCTTC. This chain uses TRBV10-3 with TRBJ1-2, with D possibly TRBD1 on 6 matching bases. V lost 8 bases and J lost 3, with 10 bases in between. CDR1 and CDR2 (germline): ENHRY, SYGVKD. The CDR3 loop spans 12 amino acids.

The J gene is TRBJ1-3, the V gene TRBV25-1, with D maybe TRBD1 (6 bases). This CDR3 is 16 amino acids long. Deletions cut 11 bases from V and 4 bases from J, with 24 bases between. Germline lookup yields CDR1 MGHDK and CDR2 SYGVNS. The CDR3 region is CASQDGGAGAGNTIYF. The CDR3 DNA is TGTGCCTCCCAGGATGGGGGTGCGGGGGCGGGAAACACCATATATTTT. The full variable domain, with the rest looked up from reference TRBV25-1 and TRBJ1-3, is EADIYQTPRYLVIGTGKKITLECSQTMGHDKMYWYQQDPGMELHLIHYSYGVNSTEKGDLSSESTVSRIRTEHFPLTLESARPSHTSQYLCASQDGGAGAGNTIYFGEGSWLTVV.

This chain uses TRBV7-9 with TRBJ2-7, with D perhaps TRBD1 (6 bases). The CDR3 contains 15 residues. CDR1 is SEHNR, CDR2 FQNEAQ, per germline (reference sequence). The ends were cut back, 1 base at V and 5 bases at J, with 15 bases in the middle. The CDR3 spells CASSLVAGAIDEQYF. CDR3 nucleotide sequence: TGTGCCAGCAGCTTAGTGGCAGGGGCGATTGACGAGCAGTACTTC.